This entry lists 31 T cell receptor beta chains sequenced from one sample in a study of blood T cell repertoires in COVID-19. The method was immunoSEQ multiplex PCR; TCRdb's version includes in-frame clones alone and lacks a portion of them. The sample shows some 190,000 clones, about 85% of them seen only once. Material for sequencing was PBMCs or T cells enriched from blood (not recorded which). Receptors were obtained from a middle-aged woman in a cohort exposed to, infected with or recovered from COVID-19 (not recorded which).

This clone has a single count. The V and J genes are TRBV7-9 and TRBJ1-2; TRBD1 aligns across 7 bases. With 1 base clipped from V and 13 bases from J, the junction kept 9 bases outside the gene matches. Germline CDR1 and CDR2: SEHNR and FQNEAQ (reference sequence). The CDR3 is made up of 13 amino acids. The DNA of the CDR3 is TGTGCCAGCAGCTTAGGGGACAGAATTTGGGGCACCTTC. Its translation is CASSLGDRIWGTF. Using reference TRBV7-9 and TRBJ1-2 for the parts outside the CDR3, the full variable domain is DTGVSQNPRHKITKRGQNVTFRCDPISEHNRLYWYRQTLGQGPEFLTYFQNEAQLEKSRLLSDRFSAERPKGSFSTLEIQRTEQGDSAMYLCASSLGDRIWGTFGSGTRLTVV.

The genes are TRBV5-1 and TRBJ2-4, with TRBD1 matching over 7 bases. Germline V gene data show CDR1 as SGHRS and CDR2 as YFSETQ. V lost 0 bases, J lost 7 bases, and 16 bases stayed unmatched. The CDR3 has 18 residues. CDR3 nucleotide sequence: TGCGCCAGCAGCTTGGTCCCATCCGGTGACAGGGTGGGGAACATTCAGTACTTC. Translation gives CASSLVPSGDRVGNIQYF. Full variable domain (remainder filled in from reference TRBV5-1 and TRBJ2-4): KAGVTQTPRYLIKTRGQQVTLSCSPISGHRSVSWYQQTPGQGLQFLFEYFSETQRNKGNFPGRFSGRQFSNSRSEMNVSTLELGDSALYLCASSLVPSGDRVGNIQYFGAGTRLSVL.

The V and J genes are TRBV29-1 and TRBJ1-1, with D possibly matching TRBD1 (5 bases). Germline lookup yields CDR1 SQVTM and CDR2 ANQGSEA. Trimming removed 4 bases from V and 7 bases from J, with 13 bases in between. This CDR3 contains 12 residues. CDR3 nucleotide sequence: TGCAGCGTTGTTCGGGACTATGGTGAAGCTTTCTTT. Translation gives CSVVRDYGEAFF.

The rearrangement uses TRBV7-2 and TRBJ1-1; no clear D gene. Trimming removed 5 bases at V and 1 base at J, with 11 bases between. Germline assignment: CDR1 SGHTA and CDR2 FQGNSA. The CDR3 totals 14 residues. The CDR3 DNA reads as TGTGCCAGCAGCCTAGGGAGGACGAACACTGAAGCTTTCTTT. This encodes CASSLGRTNTEAFF.

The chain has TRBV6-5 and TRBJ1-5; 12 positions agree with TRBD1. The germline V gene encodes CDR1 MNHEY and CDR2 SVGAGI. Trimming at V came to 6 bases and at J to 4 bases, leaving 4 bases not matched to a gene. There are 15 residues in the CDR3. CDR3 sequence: CASREGQGANQPQHF. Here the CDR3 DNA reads TGTGCCAGCAGAGAGGGACAGGGGGCTAATCAGCCCCAGCATTTT.

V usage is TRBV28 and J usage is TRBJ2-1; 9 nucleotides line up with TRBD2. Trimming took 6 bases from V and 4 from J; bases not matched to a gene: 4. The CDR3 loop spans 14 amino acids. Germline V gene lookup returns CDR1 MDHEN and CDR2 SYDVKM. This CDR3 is CASRDSGGYNEQFF. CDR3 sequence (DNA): TGTGCCAGCAGGGACAGCGGGGGGTACAATGAGCAGTTCTTC.

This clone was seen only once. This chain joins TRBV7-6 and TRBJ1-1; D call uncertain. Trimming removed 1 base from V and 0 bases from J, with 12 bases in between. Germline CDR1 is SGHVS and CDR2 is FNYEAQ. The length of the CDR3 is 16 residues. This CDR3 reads CASSLGRREVNTEAFF. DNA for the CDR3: TGTGCCAGCAGCTTAGGACGTCGGGAAGTGAACACTGAAGCTTTCTTT.

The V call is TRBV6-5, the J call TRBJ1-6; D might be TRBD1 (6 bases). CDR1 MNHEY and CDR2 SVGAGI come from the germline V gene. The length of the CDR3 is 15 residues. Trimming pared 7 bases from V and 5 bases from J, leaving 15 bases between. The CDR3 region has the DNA TGTGCCAGCACTACGACCCAGGGGAATAATTCACCCCTCCACTTT. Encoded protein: CASTTTQGNNSPLHF.

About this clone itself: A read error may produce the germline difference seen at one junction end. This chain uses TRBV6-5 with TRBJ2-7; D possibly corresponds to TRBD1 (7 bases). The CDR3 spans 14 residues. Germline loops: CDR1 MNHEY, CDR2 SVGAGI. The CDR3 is CASTYQGGPYEQYF. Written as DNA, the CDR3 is TGTGCCAGCACTTACCAGGGGGGCCCCTACGAGCAGTACTTC.

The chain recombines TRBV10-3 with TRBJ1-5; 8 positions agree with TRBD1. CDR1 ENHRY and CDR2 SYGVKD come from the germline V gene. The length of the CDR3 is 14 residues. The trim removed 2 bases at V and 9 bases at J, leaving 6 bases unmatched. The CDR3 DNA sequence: TGTGCCATCAGTGAGGGACAGGGAACCCGGCCCCAGCATTTT. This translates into CAISEGQGTRPQHF.

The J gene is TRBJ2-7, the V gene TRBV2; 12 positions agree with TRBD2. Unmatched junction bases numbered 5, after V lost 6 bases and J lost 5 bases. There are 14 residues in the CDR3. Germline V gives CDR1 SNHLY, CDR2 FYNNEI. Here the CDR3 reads CASSGLAGNNEQYF. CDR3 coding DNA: TGTGCCAGCAGCGGACTAGCGGGAAACAACGAGCAGTACTTC.

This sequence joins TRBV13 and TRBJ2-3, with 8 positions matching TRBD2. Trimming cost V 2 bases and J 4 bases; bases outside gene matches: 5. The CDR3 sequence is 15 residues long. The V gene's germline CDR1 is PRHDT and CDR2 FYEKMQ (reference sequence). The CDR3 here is CASSLTGGAADTQYF. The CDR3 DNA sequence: TGTGCCAGCAGCTTAACCGGGGGGGCCGCAGATACGCAGTATTTT.

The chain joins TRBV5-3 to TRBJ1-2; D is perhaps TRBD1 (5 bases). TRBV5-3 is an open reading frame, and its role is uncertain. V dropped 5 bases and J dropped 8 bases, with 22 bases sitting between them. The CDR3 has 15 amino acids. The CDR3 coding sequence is TGTGCCAGAAGACCCCGTCCGGGGGGGTTAGGGGGCTACACCTTC. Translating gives CARRPRPGGLGGYTF.

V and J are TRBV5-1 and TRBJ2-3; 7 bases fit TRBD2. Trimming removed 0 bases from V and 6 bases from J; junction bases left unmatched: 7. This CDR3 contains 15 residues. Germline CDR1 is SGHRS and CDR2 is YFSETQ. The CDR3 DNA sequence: TGCGCCAGCAGCTTGGATATCGGGGGGAGGGATACGCAGTATTTT. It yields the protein CASSLDIGGRDTQYF.

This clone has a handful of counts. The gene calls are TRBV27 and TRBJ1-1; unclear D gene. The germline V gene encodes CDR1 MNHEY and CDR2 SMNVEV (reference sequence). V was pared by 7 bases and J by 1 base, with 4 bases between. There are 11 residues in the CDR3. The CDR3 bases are TGTGCCAGCATTAAGAACACTGAAGCTTTCTTT. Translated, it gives CASIKNTEAFF.

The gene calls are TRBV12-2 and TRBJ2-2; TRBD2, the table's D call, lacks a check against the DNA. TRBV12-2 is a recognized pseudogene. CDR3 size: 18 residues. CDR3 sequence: CASRPNSPLAGGTGELFF. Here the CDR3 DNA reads TGTGCAAGTCGCCCTAACTCACCCCTAGCGGGAGGTACCGGGGAGCTGTTTTTT.

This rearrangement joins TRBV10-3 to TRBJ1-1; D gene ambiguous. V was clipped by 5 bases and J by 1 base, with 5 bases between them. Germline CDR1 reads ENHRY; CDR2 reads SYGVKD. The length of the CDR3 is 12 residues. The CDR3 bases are TGTGCCATCAGTCCTACGAACACTGAAGCTTTCTTT. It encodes CAISPTNTEAFF.

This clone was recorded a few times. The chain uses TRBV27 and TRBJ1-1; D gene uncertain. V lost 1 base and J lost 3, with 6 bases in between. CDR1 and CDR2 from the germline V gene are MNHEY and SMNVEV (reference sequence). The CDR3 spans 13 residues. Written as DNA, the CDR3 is TGTGCCAGCAGTTTATTGGCAGACACTGAAGCTTTCTTT. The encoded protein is CASSLLADTEAFF.

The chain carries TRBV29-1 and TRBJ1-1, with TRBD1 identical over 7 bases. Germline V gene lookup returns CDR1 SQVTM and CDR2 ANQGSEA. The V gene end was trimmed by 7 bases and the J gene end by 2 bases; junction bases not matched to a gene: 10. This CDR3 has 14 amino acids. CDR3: CSAATGTANTEAFF. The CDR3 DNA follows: TGCAGCGCCGCCACCGGGACAGCCAACACTGAAGCTTTCTTT.

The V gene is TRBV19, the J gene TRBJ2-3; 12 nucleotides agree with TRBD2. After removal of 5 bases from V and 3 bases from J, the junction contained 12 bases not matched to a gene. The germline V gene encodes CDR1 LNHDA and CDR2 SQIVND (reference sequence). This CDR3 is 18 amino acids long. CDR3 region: CASSFSFGLAGFTDTQYF. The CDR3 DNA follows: TGTGCCAGTAGTTTTAGCTTCGGACTAGCGGGATTTACAGATACGCAGTATTTT.

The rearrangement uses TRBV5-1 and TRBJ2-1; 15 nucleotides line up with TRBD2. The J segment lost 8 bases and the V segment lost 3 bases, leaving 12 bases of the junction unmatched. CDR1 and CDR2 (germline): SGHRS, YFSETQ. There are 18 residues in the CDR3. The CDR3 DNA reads TGCGCCAGCAGCTGGGGACTAGCGGGAGGAGACCAGGTTTATGAGCAGTTCTTC. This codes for CASSWGLAGGDQVYEQFF.

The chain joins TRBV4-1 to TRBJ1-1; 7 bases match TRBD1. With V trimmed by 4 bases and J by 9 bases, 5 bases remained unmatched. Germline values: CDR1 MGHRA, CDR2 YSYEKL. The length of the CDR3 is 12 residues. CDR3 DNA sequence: TGCGCCAGCAGCCCCAGACAGGGTCAAGCTTTCTTT. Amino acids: CASSPRQGQAFF.

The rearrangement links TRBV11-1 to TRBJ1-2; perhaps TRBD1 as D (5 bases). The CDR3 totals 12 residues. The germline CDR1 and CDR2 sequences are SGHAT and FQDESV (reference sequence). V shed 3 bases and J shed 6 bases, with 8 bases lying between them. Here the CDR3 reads CASSFQGNGYTF. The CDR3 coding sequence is TGTGCCAGCAGCTTTCAGGGAAATGGCTACACCTTC.

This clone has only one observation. DNA for the CDR3: TGTGCCAGCAGCGTAGGTTCCGGGACAATGGGCAATGAGCAGTTCTTC. It is translated as CASSVGSGTMGNEQFF. J is TRBJ2-1 and V is TRBV9; a weak D match, TRBD1 (6 bases). Germline V gene lookup returns CDR1 SGDLS and CDR2 YYNGEE. The CDR3 loop spans 16 amino acids. With 0 bases removed from V and 6 bases from J, the gap between germline ends came to 16 bases.

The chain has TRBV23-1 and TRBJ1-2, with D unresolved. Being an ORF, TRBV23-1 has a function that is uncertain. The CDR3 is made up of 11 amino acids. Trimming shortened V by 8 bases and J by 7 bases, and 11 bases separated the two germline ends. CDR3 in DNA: TGCGCCAGCGGAAAGGAGGGTGGCTACACCTTC. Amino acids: CASGKEGGYTF.

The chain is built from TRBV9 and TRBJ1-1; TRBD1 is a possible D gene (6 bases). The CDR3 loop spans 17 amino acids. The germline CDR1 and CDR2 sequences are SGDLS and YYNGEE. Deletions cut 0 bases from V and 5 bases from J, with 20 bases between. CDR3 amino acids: CASSVESSPGRGTEAFF. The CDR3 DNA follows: TGTGCCAGCAGCGTAGAGAGCTCTCCCGGGAGGGGGACTGAAGCTTTCTTT.

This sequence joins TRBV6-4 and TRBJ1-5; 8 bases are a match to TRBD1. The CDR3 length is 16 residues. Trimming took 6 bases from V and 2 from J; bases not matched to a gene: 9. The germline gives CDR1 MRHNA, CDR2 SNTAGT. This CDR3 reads CASSHATGDGNQPQHF. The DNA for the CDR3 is TGTGCCAGCAGCCACGCGACAGGGGACGGCAATCAGCCCCAGCATTTT.

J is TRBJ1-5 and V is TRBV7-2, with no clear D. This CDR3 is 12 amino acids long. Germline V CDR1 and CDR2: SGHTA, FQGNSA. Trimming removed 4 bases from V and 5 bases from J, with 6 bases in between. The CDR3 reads CASSWEYQPQHF. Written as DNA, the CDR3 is TGTGCCAGCAGCTGGGAGTATCAGCCCCAGCATTTT. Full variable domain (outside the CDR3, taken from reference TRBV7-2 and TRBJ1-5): GAGVSQSPSNKVTEKGKDVELRCDPISGHTALYWYRQSLGQGLEFLIYFQGNSAPDKSGLPSDRFSAERTGGSVSTLTIQRTQQEDSAVYLCASSWEYQPQHFGDGTRLSIL.

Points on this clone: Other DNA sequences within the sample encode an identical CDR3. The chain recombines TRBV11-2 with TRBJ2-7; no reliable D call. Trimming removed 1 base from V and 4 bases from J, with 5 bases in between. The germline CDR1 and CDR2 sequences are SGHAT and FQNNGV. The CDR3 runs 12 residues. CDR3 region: CASSLVSYEQYF. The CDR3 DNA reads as TGTGCCAGCAGCTTAGTTAGTTACGAGCAGTACTTC.

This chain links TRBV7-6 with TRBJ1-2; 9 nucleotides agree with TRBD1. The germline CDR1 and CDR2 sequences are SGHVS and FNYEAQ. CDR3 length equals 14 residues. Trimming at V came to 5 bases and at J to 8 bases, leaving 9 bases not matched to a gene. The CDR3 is CASSLTGTGMGYTF. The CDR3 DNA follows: TGTGCCAGCAGCCTCACCGGGACAGGGATGGGCTACACCTTC.

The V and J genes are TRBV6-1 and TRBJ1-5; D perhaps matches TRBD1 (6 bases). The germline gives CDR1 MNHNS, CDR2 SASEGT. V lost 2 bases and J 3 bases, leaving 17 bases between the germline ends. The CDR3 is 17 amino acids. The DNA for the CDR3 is TGTGCCAGCAGTGAAAGCTTCCAGGGGCCGATCAATCAGCCCCAGCATTTT. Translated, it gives CASSESFQGPINQPQHF.